The present entry profiles one TCR beta chain with its context. Antigen specificity is unknown. Purities in excess of 95% were seen in all sorted populations. This record comes from a study of beta chain features in type 1 diabetes. Study information: Sorted cells numbering 107,917,701 were examined across all samples.

Expressed TCRB transcripts were sequenced, since all the RNA that had been isolated was reverse transcribed. Naive, central memory and regulatory T cell samples averaged about 3.57 million reads. Assay used: immunoSEQ multiplex PCR; TCRdb lists only in-frame clones, some missing. The profile covers roughly 700,000 clones, with over 10% appearing a single time and 0.022% taken by the ten largest. The CDR3 totals 14 residues. Germline lookup yields CDR1 ENHRY and CDR2 SYGVKD. Unmatched junction bases numbered 6, after V lost 6 bases and J lost 2 bases. Overall study findings and caveats: Within each of all four CD4+ subsets, Type 1 diabetes patients had TCRB CDR3s that were moderately but significantly shorter. Within the patient group, naive, central memory and Treg TCRB repertoires appeared more similar to each other than within healthy donors.

The source material was naive CD4+ T cells from blood. The clonotype was recovered from a man aged 18 to 29 with type 1 diabetes. The chain employs TRBV10-3 and TRBJ2-7; TRBD1 aligns across 8 bases. CDR3 in amino acids: CAISSGQGAYEQYF. In DNA, the CDR3 is TGTGCCATCAGCTCCGGACAGGGAGCCTACGAGCAGTACTTC.